The T cell receptor (beta chain) under discussion was sequenced for a study of shared clonotypes between healthy human individuals. Study results and caveats: Generation probabilities were higher for clonotypes shared across all four sorted-subset donors than for unshared ones. It was observed that around 5% of naive CD4 clonotypes were shared across several donors.

Germline CDR1 reads MDHEN; CDR2 reads SYDVKM. The CDR3 loop spans 10 amino acids. Concerning this clone itself: Its cognate antigen is unknown. At one end the junction does not follow the germline gene, possibly because of a read error. Other nucleotide sequences from this sample produce the same CDR3.

The data were produced by immunoSEQ multiplex PCR, yet TCRdb's version contains in-frame clones alone and is incomplete. Of about 2.3 million clones in the sample, about 92% are singletons; the top ten hold under 0.45%. Sequencing was carried out using naive CD4+ T cells from PBMCs. The subset denotes: CD45RA+ positively selected. This chain connects TRBV28 to TRBJ2-7; D not resolved. The receptor was isolated from a man aged 18 to 30 in good health. Some clones in this sample may be carry-over from other donors' samples. In DNA, the CDR3 is TGTGCCAGCAGCTCCCACGAGCAGTACTTC. This encodes CASSSHEQYF.